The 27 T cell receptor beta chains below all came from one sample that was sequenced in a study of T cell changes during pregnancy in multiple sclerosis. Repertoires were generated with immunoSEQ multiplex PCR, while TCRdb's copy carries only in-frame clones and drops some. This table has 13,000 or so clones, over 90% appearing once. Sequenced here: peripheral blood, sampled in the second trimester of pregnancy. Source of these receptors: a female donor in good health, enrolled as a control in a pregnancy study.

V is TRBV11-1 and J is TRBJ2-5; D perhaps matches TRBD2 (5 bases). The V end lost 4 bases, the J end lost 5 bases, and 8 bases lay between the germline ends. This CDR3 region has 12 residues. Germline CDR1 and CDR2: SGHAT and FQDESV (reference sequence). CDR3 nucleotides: TGTGCCAGCAGCTCCGGCGGGGAGACCCAGTACTTC. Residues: CASSSGGETQYF.

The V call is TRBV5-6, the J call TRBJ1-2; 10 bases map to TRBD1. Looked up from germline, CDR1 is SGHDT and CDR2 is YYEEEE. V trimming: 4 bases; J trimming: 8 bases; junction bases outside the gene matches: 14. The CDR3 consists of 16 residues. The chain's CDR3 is CASSLRDRGPLGGYTF. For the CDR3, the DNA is TGTGCCAGCAGCCTCCGGGACAGGGGCCCGCTAGGAGGCTACACCTTC.

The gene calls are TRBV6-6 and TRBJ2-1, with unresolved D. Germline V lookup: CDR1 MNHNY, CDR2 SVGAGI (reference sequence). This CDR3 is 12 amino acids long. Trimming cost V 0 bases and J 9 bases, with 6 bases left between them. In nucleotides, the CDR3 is TGTGCCAGCAGTTACTCCGGCGGTGAGCAGTTCTTC. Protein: CASSYSGGEQFF.

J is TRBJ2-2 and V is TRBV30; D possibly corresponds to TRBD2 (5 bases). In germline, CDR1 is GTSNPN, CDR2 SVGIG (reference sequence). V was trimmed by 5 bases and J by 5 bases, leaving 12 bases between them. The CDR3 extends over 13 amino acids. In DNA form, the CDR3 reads TGTGCCTGGGACTATAGGGTGACCGGGGAGCTGTTTTTT. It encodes CAWDYRVTGELFF.

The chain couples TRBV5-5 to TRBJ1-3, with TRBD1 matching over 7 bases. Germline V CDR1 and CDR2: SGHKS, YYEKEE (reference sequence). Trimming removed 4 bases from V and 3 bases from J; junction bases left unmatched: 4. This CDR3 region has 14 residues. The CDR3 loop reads CASSIDRVGNTIYF. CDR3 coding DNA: TGTGCCAGCAGCATCGACAGGGTTGGAAACACCATATATTTT.

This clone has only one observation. DNA of the CDR3: TGTGCCAGCAGCCAAGATTACGGGACAGAGCAGTTCTTC. Translated: CASSQDYGTEQFF. The chain links TRBV14 to TRBJ2-1; a possible D gene is TRBD1 (6 bases). In germline, CDR1 is SGHDN, CDR2 FVKESK. This CDR3 is built from 13 residues. Trimming cost V 0 bases and J 10 bases, with 10 bases left between them.

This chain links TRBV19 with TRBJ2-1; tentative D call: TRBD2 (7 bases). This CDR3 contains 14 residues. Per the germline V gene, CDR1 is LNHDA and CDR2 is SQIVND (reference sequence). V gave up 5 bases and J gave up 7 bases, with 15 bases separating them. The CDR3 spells CASSLGRGLNEQFF. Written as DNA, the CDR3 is TGTGCCAGTAGTTTGGGGAGGGGGTTGAATGAGCAGTTCTTC.

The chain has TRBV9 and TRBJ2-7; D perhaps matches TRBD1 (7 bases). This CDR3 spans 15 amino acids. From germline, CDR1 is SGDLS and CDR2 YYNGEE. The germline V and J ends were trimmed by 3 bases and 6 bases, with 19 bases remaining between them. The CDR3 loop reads CASSAYRGGDGEQYF. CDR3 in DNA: TGTGCCAGCAGCGCCTACAGGGGAGGAGATGGCGAGCAGTACTTC. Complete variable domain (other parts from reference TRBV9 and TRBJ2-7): DSGVTQTPKHLITATGQRVTLRCSPRSGDLSVYWYQQSLDQGLQFLIQYYNGEERAKGNILERFSAQQFPDLHSELNLSSLELGDSALYFCASSAYRGGDGEQYFGPGTRLTVT.

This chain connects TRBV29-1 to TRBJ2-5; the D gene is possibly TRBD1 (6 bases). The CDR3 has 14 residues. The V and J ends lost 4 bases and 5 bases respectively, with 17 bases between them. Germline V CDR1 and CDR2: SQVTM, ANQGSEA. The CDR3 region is CSVVIFRGAETQYF. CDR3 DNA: TGCAGCGTTGTGATTTTCAGGGGAGCGGAGACCCAGTACTTC.

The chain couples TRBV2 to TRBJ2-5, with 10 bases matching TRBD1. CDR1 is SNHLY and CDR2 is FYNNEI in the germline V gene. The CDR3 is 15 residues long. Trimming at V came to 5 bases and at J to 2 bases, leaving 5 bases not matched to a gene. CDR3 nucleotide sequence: TGTGCCAGCAGTCCGGACAGGGGGAGGCAAGAGACCCAGTACTTC. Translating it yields CASSPDRGRQETQYF.

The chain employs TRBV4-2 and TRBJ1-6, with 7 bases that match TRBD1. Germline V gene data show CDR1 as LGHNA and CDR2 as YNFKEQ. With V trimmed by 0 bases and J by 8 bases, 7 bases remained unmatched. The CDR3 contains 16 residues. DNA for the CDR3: TGTGCCAGCAGCCAAGAAACCGGGACAGTGGATTCACCCCTCCACTTT. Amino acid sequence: CASSQETGTVDSPLHF.

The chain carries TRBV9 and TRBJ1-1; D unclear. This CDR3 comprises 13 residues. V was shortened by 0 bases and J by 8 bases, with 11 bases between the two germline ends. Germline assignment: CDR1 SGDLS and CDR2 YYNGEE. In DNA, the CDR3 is TGTGCCAGCAGCGTAGAGGGAGGGTCCGAAGCTTTCTTT. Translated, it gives CASSVEGGSEAFF.

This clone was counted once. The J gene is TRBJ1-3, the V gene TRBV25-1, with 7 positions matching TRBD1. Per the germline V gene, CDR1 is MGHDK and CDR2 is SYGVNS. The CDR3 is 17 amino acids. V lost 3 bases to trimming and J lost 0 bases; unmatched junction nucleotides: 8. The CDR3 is CASSDPGTDRSGNTIYF. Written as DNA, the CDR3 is TGTGCCAGCAGTGACCCCGGGACAGACCGCTCTGGAAACACCATATATTTT.

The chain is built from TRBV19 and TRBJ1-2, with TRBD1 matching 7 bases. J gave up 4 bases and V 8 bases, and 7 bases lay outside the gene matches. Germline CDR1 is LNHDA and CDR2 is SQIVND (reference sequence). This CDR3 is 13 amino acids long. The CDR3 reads CASAGGGLYGYTF. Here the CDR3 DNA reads TGTGCCAGTGCAGGGGGAGGACTCTATGGCTACACCTTC.

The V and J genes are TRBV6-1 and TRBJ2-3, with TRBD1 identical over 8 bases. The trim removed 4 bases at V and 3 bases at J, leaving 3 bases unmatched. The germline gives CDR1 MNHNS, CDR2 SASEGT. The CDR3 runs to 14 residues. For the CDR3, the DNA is TGTGCCAGCAGTGGCAGACAGGGGACAGATACGCAGTATTTT. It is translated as CASSGRQGTDTQYF.

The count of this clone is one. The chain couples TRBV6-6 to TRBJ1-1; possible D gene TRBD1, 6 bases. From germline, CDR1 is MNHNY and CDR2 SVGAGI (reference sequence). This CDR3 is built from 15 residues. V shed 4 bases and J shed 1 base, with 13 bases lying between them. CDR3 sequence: CASSSPTGSNTEAFF. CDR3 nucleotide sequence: TGTGCCAGCAGTTCCCCGACAGGATCGAACACTGAAGCTTTCTTT.

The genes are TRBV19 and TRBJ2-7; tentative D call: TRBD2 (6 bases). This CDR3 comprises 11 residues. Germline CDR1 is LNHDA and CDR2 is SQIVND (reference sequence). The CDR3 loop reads CAVAAAYEQYF. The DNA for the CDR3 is TGTGCTGTAGCGGCGGCCTACGAGCAGTACTTC.

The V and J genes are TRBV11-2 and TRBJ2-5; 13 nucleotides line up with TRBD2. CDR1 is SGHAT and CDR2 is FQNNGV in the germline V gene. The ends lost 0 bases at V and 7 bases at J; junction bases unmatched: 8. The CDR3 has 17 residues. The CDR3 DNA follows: TGTGCCAGCAGCTTAGACCGGACTAGCGGGAGAGGTGGGACCCAGTACTTC. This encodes CASSLDRTSGRGGTQYF.

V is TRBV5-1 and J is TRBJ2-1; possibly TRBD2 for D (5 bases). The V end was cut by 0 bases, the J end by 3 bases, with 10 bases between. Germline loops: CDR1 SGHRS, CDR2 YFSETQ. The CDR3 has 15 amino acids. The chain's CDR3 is CASSLGLGNYNEQFF. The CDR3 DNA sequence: TGCGCCAGCAGCTTGGGACTCGGGAACTACAATGAGCAGTTCTTC.

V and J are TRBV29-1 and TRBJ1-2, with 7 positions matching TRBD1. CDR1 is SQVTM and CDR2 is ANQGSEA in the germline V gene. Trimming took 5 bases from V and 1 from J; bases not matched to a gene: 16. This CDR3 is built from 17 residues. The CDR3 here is CSVYRGSSGRLNYGYTF. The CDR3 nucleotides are TGCAGCGTTTACAGGGGCTCCAGCGGTCGGCTTAACTATGGCTACACCTTC.

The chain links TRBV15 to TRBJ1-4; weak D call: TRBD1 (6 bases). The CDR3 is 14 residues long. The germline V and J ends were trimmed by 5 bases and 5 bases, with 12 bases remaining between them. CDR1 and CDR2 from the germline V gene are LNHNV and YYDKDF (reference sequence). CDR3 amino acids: CATSSIGQNEKLFF. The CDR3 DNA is TGTGCCACCAGCTCTATCGGACAGAATGAAAAACTGTTTTTT.

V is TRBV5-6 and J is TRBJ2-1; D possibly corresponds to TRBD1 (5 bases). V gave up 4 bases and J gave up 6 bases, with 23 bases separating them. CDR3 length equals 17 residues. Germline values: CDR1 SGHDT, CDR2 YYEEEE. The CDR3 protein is CASSPELTVLRGNEQFF. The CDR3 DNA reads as TGTGCCAGCAGCCCGGAACTGACAGTACTTAGGGGCAATGAGCAGTTCTTC.

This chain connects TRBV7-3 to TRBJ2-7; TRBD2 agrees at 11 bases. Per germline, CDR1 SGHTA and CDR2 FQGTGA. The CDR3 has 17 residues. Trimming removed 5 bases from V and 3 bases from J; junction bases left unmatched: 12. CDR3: CASSRVPTSGGGYEQYF. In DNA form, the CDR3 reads TGTGCCAGCAGCCGGGTCCCTACTAGCGGGGGTGGCTACGAGCAGTACTTC.

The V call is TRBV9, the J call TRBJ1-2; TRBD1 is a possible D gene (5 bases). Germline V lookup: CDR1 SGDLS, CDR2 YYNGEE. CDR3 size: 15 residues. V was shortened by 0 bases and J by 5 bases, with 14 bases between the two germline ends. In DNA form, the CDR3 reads TGTGCCAGCAGCGTAGTAGCAAGGGGCGGATATGGCTACACCTTC. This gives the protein CASSVVARGGYGYTF.

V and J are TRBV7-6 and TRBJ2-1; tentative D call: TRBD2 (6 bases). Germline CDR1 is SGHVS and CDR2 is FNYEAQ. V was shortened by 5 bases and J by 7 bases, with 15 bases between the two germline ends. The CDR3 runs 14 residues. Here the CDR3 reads CASSLGGAGNEQFF. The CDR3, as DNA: TGTGCCAGCAGCCTCGGAGGGGCCGGTAATGAGCAGTTCTTC.

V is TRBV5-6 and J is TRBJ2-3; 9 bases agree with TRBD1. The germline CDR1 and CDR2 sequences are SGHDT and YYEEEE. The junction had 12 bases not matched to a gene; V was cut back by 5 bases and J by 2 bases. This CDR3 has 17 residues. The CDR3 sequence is CASRSRTGDTATDTQYF. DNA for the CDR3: TGTGCCAGCAGGTCGAGGACAGGGGACACGGCCACAGATACGCAGTATTTT. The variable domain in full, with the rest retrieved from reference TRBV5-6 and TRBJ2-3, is DAGVTQSPTHLIKTRGQQVTLRCSPKSGHDTVSWYQQALGQGPQFIFQYYEEEERQRGNFPDRFSGHQFPNYSSELNVNALLLGDSALYLCASRSRTGDTATDTQYFGPGTRLTVL.

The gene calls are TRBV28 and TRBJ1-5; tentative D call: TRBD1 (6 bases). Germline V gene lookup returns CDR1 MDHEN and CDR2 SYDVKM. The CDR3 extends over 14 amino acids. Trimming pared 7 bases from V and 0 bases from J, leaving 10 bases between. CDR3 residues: CASNPGDSNQPQHF. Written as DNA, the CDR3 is TGTGCCAGCAACCCAGGGGATAGCAATCAGCCCCAGCATTTT.